This entry concerns a single TCR beta chain. The data are from a study of blood T cell repertoires in COVID-19. There are 12 residues in the CDR3. CDR1 is GTSNPN and CDR2 is SVGIG in the germline V gene (reference sequence). The germline V and J ends were trimmed by 1 base and 6 bases, with 9 bases remaining between them. The method was immunoSEQ multiplex PCR; TCRdb's version includes in-frame clones alone and lacks a portion of them. Of around 300,000 clones listed, around 86% are singletons. The source material was peripheral blood. This clonotype was sampled from a woman in her 30s with active or convalescent COVID-19. This rearrangement joins TRBV30 to TRBJ1-1; tentative D call: TRBD1 (5 bases). The chain's CDR3 is CAWSEGLPEAFF. The CDR3 nucleotides read TGTGCCTGGAGTGAGGGGTTGCCTGAAGCTTTCTTT. The full variable domain, with the rest looked up from reference TRBV30 and TRBJ1-1, is SQTIHQWPATLVQPVGSPLSLECTVEGTSNPNLYWYRQAAGRGLQLLFYSVGIGQISSEVPQNLSASRPQDRQFILSSKKLLLSDSGFYLCAWSEGLPEAFFGQGTRLTVV.